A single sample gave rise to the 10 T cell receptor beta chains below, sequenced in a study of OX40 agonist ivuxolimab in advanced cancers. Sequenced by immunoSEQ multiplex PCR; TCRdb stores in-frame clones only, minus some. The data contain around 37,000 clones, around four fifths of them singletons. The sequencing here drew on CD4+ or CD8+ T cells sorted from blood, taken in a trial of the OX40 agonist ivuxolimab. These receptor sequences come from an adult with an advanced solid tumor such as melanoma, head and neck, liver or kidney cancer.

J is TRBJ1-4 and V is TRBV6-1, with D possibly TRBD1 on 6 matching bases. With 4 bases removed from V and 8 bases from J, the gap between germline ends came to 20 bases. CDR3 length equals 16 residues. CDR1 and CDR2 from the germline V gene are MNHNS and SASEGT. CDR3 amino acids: CASSGTGFWRDEKLFF. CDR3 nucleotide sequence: TGTGCCAGCAGTGGAACAGGGTTTTGGAGGGACGAAAAACTGTTTTTT.

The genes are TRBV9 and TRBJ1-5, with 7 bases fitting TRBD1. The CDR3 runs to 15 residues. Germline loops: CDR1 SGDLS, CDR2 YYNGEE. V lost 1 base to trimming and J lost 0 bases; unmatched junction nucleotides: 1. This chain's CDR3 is CASSVTGDSNQPQHF. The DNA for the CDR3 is TGTGCCAGCAGCGTAACAGGGGATAGCAATCAGCCCCAGCATTTT.

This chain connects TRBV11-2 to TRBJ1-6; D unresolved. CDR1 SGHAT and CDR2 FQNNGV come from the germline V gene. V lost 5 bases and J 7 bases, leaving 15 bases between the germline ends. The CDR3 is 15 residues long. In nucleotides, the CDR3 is TGTGCCAGCAGCGCCGCGGCAAGGAGAAATTCACCCCTCCACTTT. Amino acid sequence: CASSAAARRNSPLHF.

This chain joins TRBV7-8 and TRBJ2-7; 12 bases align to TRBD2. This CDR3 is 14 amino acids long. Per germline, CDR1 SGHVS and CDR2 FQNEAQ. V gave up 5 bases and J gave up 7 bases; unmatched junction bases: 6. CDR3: CASSASGRVIEQYF. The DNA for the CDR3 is TGTGCCAGCAGCGCTAGCGGGAGGGTGATAGAGCAGTACTTC.

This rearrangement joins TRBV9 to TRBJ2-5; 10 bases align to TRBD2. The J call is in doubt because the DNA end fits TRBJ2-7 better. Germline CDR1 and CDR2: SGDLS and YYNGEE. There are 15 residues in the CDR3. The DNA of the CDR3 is TGTGCCAGCAGCACGCCACTAGCGGGGAGGAACGAGCAGTACTTC. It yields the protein CASSTPLAGRNEQYF.

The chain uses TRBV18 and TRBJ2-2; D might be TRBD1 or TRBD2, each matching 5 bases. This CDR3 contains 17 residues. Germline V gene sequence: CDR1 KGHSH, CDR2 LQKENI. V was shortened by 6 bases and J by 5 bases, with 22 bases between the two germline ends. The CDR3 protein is CASSPRAPGTGTGELFF. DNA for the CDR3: TGTGCCAGCTCCCCCCGAGCGCCAGGGACCGGGACCGGGGAGCTGTTTTTT. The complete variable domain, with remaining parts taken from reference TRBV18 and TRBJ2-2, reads NAGVMQNPRHLVRRRGQEARLRCSPMKGHSHVYWYRQLPEEGLKFMVYLQKENIIDESGMPKERFSAEFPKEGPSILRIQQVVRGDSAAYFCASSPRAPGTGTGELFFGEGSRLTVL.

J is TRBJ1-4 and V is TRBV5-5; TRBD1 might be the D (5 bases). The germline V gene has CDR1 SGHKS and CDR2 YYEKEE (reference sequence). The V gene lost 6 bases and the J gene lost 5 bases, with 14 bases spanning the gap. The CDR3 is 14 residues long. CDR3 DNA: TGTGCCAGCACCGAGGGACCGCACAATGAAAAACTGTTTTTT. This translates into CASTEGPHNEKLFF.

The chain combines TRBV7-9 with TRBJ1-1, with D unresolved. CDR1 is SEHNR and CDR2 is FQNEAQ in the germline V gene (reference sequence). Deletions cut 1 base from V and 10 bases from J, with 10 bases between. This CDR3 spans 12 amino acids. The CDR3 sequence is CASSLGVGVAFF. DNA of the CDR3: TGTGCCAGCAGCTTAGGTGTGGGCGTAGCTTTCTTT.

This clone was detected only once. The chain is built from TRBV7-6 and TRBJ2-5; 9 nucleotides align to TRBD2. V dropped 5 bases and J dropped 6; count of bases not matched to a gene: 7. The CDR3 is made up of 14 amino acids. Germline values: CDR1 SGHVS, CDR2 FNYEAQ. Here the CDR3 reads CASSPPSGKQTQYF. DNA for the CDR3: TGTGCCAGCAGCCCACCTAGCGGGAAGCAGACCCAGTACTTC.

The CDR3 DNA is TGTGCCAGCAGCCACGAGACGGCGAATTCACCCCTCCACTTT. It encodes CASSHETANSPLHF. V gene TRBV14 combines with J gene TRBJ1-6, with unresolved D. Between the trimmed V and J ends, which lost 3 bases and 7 bases, there was a span of 10 bases. The CDR3 extends over 14 amino acids. The V gene's germline CDR1 is SGHDN and CDR2 FVKESK. Looking up the rest from reference TRBV14 and TRBJ1-6 gives the full variable domain: EAGVTQFPSHSVIEKGQTVTLRCDPISGHDNLYWYRRVMGKEIKFLLHFVKESKQDESGMPNNRFLAERTGGTYSTLKVQPAELEDSGVYFCASSHETANSPLHFGNGTRLTVT.